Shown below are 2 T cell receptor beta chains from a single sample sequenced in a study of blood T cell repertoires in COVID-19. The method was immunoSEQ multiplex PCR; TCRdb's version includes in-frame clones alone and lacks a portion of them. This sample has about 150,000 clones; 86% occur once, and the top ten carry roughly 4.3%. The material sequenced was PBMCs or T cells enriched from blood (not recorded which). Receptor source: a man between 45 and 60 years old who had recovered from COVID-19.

In DNA form, the CDR3 reads TGTGCCAGCAGTTACTCGAGCCACAGGGGATACAACAATGAGCAGTTCTTC. This encodes CASSYSSHRGYNNEQFF. The chain recombines TRBV6-8 with TRBJ2-1; 7 bases align to TRBD1. The ends lost 0 bases at V and 5 bases at J; junction bases unmatched: 10. Germline assignment: CDR1 MNHGY and CDR2 SAAAGT. This CDR3 comprises 17 residues.

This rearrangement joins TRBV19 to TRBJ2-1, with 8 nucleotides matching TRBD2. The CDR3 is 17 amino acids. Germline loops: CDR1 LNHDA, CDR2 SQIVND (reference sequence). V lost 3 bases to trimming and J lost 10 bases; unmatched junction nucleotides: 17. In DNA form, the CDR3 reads TGTGCCAGTAGTATTACCCTCTCAAGCGGGAGCTCTCGGGAGCAGTTCTTC. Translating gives CASSITLSSGSSREQFF.